Sequencing of this T cell receptor (beta chain) was carried out in a study of cytomegalovirus exposure and HLA in healthy donors. The V segment lost 4 bases and the J segment 0 bases; nucleotides outside the gene matches: 9. The CDR3 extends over 16 amino acids. CDR1 is SGHRS and CDR2 is YFSETQ in the germline V gene. The table lists this clone with a count of one. TCRdb's table, derived via immunoSEQ multiplex PCR, lists solely in-frame clones and lacks some. The repertoire holds around 150,000 clones, with roughly nine tenths as singletons. The TCR sequence derives from a woman between 25 and 40 years old in good health and CMV-seronegative. The chain links TRBV5-1 to TRBJ1-1; 7 bases fit TRBD1. The specimen was PBMCs. The CDR3 loop reads CASSQGDLKMNTEAFF. CDR3 DNA sequence: TGCGCCAGCAGCCAGGGGGACTTAAAGATGAACACTGAAGCTTTCTTT.